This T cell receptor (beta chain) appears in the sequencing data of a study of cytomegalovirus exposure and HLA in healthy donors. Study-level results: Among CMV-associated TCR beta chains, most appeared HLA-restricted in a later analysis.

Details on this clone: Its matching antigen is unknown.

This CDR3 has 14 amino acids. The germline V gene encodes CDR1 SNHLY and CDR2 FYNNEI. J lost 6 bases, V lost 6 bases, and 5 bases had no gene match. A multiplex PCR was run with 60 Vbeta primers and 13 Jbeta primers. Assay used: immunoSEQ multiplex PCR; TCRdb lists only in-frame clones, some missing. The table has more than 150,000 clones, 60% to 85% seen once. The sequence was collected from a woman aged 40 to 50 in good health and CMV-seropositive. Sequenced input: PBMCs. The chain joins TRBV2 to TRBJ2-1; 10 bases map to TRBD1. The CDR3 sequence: CASSARTGGNEQFF. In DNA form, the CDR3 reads TGTGCCAGCAGCGCAAGGACAGGGGGCAATGAGCAGTTCTTC. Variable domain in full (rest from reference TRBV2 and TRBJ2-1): EPEVTQTPSHQVTQMGQEVILRCVPISNHLYFYWYRQILGQKVEFLVSFYNNEISEKSEIFDDQFSVERPDGSNFTLKIRSTKLEDSAMYFCASSARTGGNEQFFGPGTRLTVL.